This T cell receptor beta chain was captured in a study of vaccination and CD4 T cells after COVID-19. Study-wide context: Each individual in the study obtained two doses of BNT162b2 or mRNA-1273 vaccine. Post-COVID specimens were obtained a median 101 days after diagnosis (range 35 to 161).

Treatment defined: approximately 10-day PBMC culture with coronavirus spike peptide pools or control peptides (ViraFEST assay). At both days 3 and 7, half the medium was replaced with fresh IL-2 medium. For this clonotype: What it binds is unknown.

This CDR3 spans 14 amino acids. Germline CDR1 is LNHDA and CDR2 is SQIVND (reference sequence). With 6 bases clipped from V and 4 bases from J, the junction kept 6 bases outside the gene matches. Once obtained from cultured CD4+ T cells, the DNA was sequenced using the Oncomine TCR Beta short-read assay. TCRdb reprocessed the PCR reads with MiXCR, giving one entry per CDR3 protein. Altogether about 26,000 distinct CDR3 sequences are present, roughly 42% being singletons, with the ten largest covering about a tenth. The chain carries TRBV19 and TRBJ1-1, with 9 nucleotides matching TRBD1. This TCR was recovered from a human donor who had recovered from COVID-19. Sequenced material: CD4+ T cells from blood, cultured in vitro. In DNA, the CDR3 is TGTGCCAGTAGCTGGGACAGGGTGTCCACTGAAGCTTTCTTT. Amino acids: CASSWDRVSTEAFF.